The 15 T cell receptor beta chains below come from one sample, sequenced in a study of blood T cell repertoires in COVID-19. Data came from immunoSEQ multiplex PCR; TCRdb stores just in-frame clones and leaves some out. Of roughly 200,000 clones in the sample, 85% to 90% were seen once. The sequenced sample consisted of PBMCs or T cells enriched from blood (not recorded which). The receptors were sampled from a man aged 25-40 years who had recovered from COVID-19.

Written as DNA, the CDR3 is TGTGCCAGCAGTGAGTCGGGACAGGGGGCGAATTCACCCCTCCACTTT. Its protein product is CASSESGQGANSPLHF. The chain combines TRBV2 with TRBJ1-6, with 12 bases that match TRBD1. Losses at the gene ends were 3 bases for V and 7 bases for J; bases not matched to a gene: 4. Looked up from germline, CDR1 is SNHLY and CDR2 is FYNNEI. CDR3 length equals 16 residues.

The chain combines TRBV2 with TRBJ2-2, with D possibly matching TRBD1 (5 bases). There are 17 residues in the CDR3. Germline CDR1 SNHLY, CDR2 FYNNEI. V was trimmed by 5 bases and J by 0 bases, leaving 16 bases between them. CDR3 nucleotides: TGTGCCAGCAGTACCCGATTCAGGACAACGAACACCGGGGAGCTGTTTTTT. This gives the protein CASSTRFRTTNTGELFF.

This clone was seen only once. This chain uses TRBV12-3 or TRBV12-4 with TRBJ1-1; D not resolved. This CDR3 has 13 residues. V gave up 1 base and J gave up 1 base, with 4 bases separating them. CDR3: CASSLDSNTEAFF. The DNA of the CDR3 is TGTGCCAGCAGTTTAGACTCGAACACTGAAGCTTTCTTT.

This clone was counted a single time. This chain connects TRBV27 to TRBJ2-7; no definite D call. The V end lost 4 bases, the J end lost 0 bases, and 10 bases lay between the germline ends. The CDR3 consists of 14 residues. CDR1 and CDR2 from the germline V gene are MNHEY and SMNVEV (reference sequence). This chain's CDR3 is CASSYGGASYEQYF. The CDR3 DNA sequence: TGTGCCAGCAGTTACGGCGGTGCCTCCTACGAGCAGTACTTC.

This chain joins TRBV2 and TRBJ2-7; 7 nucleotides line up with TRBD1. After removal of 6 bases from V and 6 bases from J, the junction contained 14 bases not matched to a gene. The germline V gene encodes CDR1 SNHLY and CDR2 FYNNEI. The CDR3 has 15 residues. CDR3 sequence (DNA): TGTGCCAGCAGCCCTGGACAGGTGAGTCCCGGCGAGCAGTACTTC. It is translated as CASSPGQVSPGEQYF.

This clone appeared once. The chain combines TRBV4-1 with TRBJ2-7; 7 bases match TRBD1. V gave up 4 bases and J gave up 3 bases; unmatched junction bases: 9. The CDR3 spans 15 residues. Looked up from germline, CDR1 is MGHRA and CDR2 is YSYEKL. In nucleotides, the CDR3 is TGCGCCAGCAGCCTCCTCGGACAGGCCTACTACGAGCAGTACTTC. Its protein product is CASSLLGQAYYEQYF.

The CDR3 DNA reads TGCGCCAGCAGCTTGAGTCCGAGTGGGGGGAGCAATCAGCCCCAGCATTTT. Amino acids: CASSLSPSGGSNQPQHF. This chain connects TRBV5-1 to TRBJ1-5, with D perhaps TRBD1 (5 bases). In germline, CDR1 is SGHRS, CDR2 YFSETQ. Trimming took 1 base from V and 1 from J, leaving 15 bases between them. The CDR3 sequence is 17 residues long.

This chain uses TRBV18 with TRBJ1-4, with unresolved D. V lost 4 bases and J 0 bases, leaving 6 bases between the germline ends. The CDR3 extends over 14 amino acids. CDR1 and CDR2 from the germline V gene are KGHSH and LQKENI. CDR3 residues: CASSRSTTNEKLFF. CDR3 sequence (DNA): TGTGCCAGCTCACGTTCAACAACTAATGAAAAACTGTTTTTT.

In regard to this clone: Germline is not matched at one junction end, which may reflect a read error. The chain couples TRBV30 to TRBJ2-3; 9 nucleotides line up with TRBD2. The CDR3 has 14 residues. Germline V gene lookup returns CDR1 GTSNPN and CDR2 SVGIG (reference sequence). CDR3 nucleotide sequence: TGTGCCCGGAGCGGCGGGAGGGAGGCAGATACGCAGTATTTT. This sequence encodes CARSGGREADTQYF.

This clone appeared once. The V call is TRBV11-3, the J call TRBJ2-7, with D possibly matching TRBD2 (6 bases). This CDR3 has 14 amino acids. The germline gives CDR1 SGHNT, CDR2 YENEEA. V gave up 2 bases and J gave up 4 bases, with 12 bases separating them. CDR3 sequence (DNA): TGTGCCAGCAGCTTAAGCCGGGGGTCGTACGAGCAGTACTTC. Translating gives CASSLSRGSYEQYF.

The chain combines TRBV4-3 with TRBJ2-7; the match to TRBD2 covers 12 bases. J lost 6 bases, V lost 3 bases, and 6 bases had no gene match. Germline V gene data show CDR1 as LGHNA and CDR2 as YSLEER. The CDR3 has 15 amino acids. CDR3 sequence: CASSHTLAGGLEQYF. The CDR3 nucleotides read TGCGCCAGCAGCCACACCCTAGCGGGGGGGCTCGAGCAGTACTTC.

The chain recombines TRBV7-6 with TRBJ1-4; D is undetermined. V dropped 4 bases and J dropped 0 bases, with 9 bases sitting between them. The CDR3 covers 15 residues. CDR1 and CDR2 from the germline V gene are SGHVS and FNYEAQ. CDR3 sequence reads: CASSSGVSTNEKLFF. As DNA, the CDR3 is TGTGCCAGCAGCTCCGGAGTCTCAACTAATGAAAAACTGTTTTTT.

DNA for the CDR3: TGTGCCAGCAGCTTCTGGGCTAGCGGGGGGTACAATGAGCAGTTCTTC. Its translation is CASSFWASGGYNEQFF. The chain is built from TRBV7-2 and TRBJ2-1, with 11 positions matching TRBD2. The germline gives CDR1 SGHTA, CDR2 FQGNSA. The ends lost 3 bases at V and 4 bases at J; junction bases unmatched: 5. This CDR3 is 16 amino acids long.

The V call is TRBV6-2 or TRBV6-3, the J call TRBJ2-3; 8 nucleotides match TRBD1. V lost 6 bases, J lost 0 bases, and 5 bases stayed unmatched. The CDR3 has 15 residues. Germline lookup yields CDR1 MNHEY and CDR2 SVGEGT. The CDR3 sequence: CASSGQGRSTDTQYF. Here the CDR3 DNA reads TGTGCCAGCAGCGGACAGGGAAGGAGCACAGATACGCAGTATTTT.

The chain links TRBV5-1 to TRBJ2-2; 8 bases are a match to TRBD1. Per the germline V gene, CDR1 is SGHRS and CDR2 is YFSETQ. With V trimmed by 3 bases and J by 4 bases, 11 bases remained unmatched. The CDR3 is 17 amino acids. CDR3 protein: CASSSRAGTGATGELFF. The DNA for the CDR3 is TGCGCCAGCAGCTCCCGGGCCGGGACAGGCGCCACCGGGGAGCTGTTTTTT.